This note documents a single TCR beta chain sequence. Its antigen is still unknown. These data come from a study of CD8+ T cells in alopecia areata. Study-wide context: For the treated group, dosing was oral tofacitinib at 5 to 10 mg twice daily. The share of scalp area affected provided the severity score for treated patients. Study-wide points: Relative to mice, TCR sharing across patients was less clear, a difference possibly HLA-related.

As for treatment: oral pan-JAK inhibitor, 5-10 mg twice daily. Cell sorting on a FACSAria was used to separate CD4+ and CD8+ T cells from the PBMCs. Trimming left V 1 base short and J 7 bases short, with 9 bases between. Germline CDR1 is SGHKS and CDR2 is YYEKEE (reference sequence). The CDR3 totals 13 residues. The sequencing template was cDNA reverse transcribed from extracted RNA. TCRdb's copy holds only in-frame clones and misses some; the assay was immunoSEQ multiplex PCR. The table shows about 210,000 clones, with 50% to 75% occurring only once. The sample consisted of CD4+ T cells sorted from blood, taken at week 4, from a patient treated with tofacitinib. This sequence joins TRBV5-5 and TRBJ1-3; D is undetermined. The TCR sequence derives from a human donor with alopecia areata. As DNA, the CDR3 is TGTGCCAGCAGCTTGTCAGGTTCGAACACCATATATTTT. Residues: CASSLSGSNTIYF. Based on the CDR3 plus reference TRBV5-5 and TRBJ1-3, the full variable domain is DAGVTQSPTHLIKTRGQQVTLRCSPISGHKSVSWYQQVLGQGPQFIFQYYEKEERGRGNFPDRFSARQFPNYSSELNVNALLLGDSALYLCASSLSGSNTIYFGEGSWLTVV.